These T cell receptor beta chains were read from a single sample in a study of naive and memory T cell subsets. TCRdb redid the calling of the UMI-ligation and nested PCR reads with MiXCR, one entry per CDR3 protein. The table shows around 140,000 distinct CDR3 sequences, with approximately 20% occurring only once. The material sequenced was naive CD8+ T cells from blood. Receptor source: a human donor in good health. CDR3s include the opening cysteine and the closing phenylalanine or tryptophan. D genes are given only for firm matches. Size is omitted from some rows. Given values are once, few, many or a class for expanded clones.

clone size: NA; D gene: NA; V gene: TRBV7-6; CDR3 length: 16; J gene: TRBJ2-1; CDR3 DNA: TGTGCCAGCAGCTTAGACCGGGACTCCTCCTACAATGAGCAGTTCTTC; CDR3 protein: CASSLDRDSSYNEQFF
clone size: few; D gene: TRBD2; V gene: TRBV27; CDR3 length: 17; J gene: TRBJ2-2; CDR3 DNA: TGTGCCAGCAGTTTAAGTGTCCTAGCGGTTAACACCGGGGAGCTGTTTTTT; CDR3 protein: CASSLSVLAVNTGELFF
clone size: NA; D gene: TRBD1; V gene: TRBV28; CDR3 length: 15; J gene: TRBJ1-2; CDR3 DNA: TGTGCCAGCAGTCAGGAGGGGGCGAGGCCTGATGGCTACACCTTC; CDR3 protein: CASSQEGARPDGYTF
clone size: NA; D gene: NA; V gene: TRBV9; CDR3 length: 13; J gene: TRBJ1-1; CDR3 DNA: TGTGCCAGCAGCGTAGGGGGGGTGGCTGAAGCTTTCTTT; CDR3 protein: CASSVGGVAEAFF
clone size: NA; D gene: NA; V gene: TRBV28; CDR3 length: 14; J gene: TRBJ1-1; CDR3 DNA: TGTGCCAGCAGTTTAGTTAGGTTCAACACTGAAGCTTTCTTT; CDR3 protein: CASSLVRFNTEAFF
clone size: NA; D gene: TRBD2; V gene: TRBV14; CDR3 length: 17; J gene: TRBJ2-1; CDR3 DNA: TGTGCCAGCAGCCACTATGAACTAGCGGGAGTGCGCTATGAGCAGTTCTTC; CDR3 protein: CASSHYELAGVRYEQFF
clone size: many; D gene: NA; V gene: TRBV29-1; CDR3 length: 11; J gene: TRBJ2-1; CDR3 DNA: TGCAGCGTTCTGAGGTACAATGAGCAGTTCTTC; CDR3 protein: CSVLRYNEQFF
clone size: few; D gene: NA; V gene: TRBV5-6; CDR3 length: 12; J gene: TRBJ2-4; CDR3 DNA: TGTGCCAGCAGCTCACTAGCACCCATTCAGTACTTC; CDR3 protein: CASSSLAPIQYF
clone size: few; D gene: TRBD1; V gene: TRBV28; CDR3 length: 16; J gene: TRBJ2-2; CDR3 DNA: TGTGCCAGCAGTTTTCTTACAGGGGCGGACACCGGGGAGCTGTTTTTT; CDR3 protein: CASSFLTGADTGELFF
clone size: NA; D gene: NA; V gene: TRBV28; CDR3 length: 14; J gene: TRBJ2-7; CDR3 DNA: TGTGCCAGCAGTTCGTCACTTGGATGGGGAGAGCAGTACTTC; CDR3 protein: CASSSSLGWGEQYF
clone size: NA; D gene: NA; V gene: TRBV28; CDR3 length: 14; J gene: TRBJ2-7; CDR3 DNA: TGTGCCAGCAGTTCCCATTTGGGTTCTTACGAGCAGTACTTC; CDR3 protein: CASSSHLGSYEQYF
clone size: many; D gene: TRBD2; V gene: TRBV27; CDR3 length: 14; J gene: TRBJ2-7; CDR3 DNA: TGTGCCAGCAGTCTATGGGGGGGTCCCTACGAGCAGTACTTC; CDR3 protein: CASSLWGGPYEQYF
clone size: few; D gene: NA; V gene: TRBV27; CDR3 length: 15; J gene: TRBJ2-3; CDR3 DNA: TGTGCCAGCATGGAGGGATCCCTTAGCACAGATACGCAGTATTTT; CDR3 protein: CASMEGSLSTDTQYF
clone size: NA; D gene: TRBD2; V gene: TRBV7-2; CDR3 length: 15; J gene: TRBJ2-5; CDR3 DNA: TGTGCCAGCAGCTCCCAGGCGGGAGGGCCCGAGACCCAGTACTTC; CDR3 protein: CASSSQAGGPETQYF
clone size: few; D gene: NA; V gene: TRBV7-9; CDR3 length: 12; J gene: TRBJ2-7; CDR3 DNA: TGTGCCAGCAGCTTAAAGAGCTACGAGCAGTACTTC; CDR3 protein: CASSLKSYEQYF
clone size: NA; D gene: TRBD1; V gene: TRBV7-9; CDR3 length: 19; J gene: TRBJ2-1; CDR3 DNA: TGTGCCAGCAGCCCTAGCGTCGTGACAGGGGAGTATTTTGTGAATGAGCAGTTCTTC; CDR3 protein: CASSPSVVTGEYFVNEQFF